These 25 T cell receptor beta chains were sequenced from one sample in a study of pediatric ulcerative colitis (dated by TCRdb to the late 2010s). Libraries came from the immunoSEQ multiplex PCR assay. TCRdb took this table from immuneACCESS and kept in-frame rearrangements with V and J called. Such tables lack part of the clones; where checked against another copy, unresolved V genes explain under half of the gap, and the rest is unexplained. Across this sample there are tens of thousands of clones, with over 80% seen only once. The top ten constitute approximately 25% of the sample. The source material was blood. These receptors originate from a girl between 10 and 17 years old with moderate ulcerative colitis.

This clone has only one observation. It is unclear where the CDR3 begins or ends on the DNA, so no DNA is shown, and the CDR3 is as TCRdb lists it. This chain connects TRBV27 to TRBJ2-5; the table gives TRBD1 as D, unverified against the DNA. Germline CDR1 reads MNHEY; CDR2 reads SMNVEV (reference sequence). The CDR3 totals 14 residues, both ends included. The CDR3: CASSTSGHSGTQYF.

The chain uses TRBV11-3 and TRBJ2-1; tentative D call: TRBD2 (6 bases). Per germline, CDR1 SGHNT and CDR2 YENEEA. Trimming stripped 6 bases from V and 7 bases from J, with 13 bases between. The CDR3 is 13 residues long. CDR3: CASSSTSLNEQFF. The CDR3 coding sequence is TGTGCCAGCAGTTCAACTAGCCTGAATGAGCAGTTCTTC.

The chain is built from TRBV4-1 and TRBJ1-4; TRBD1 aligns across 10 bases. The germline gives CDR1 MGHRA, CDR2 YSYEKL. The CDR3 has 13 amino acids. V shed 0 bases, J shed 11 bases, and the junction held 0 bases outside the gene matches. The DNA of the CDR3 is TGCGCCAGCAGCCAAGAGGACAGGGGGAAACTGTTTTTT. This encodes CASSQEDRGKLFF.

This CDR3 is CASSPRGPQHF. Written as DNA, the CDR3 is TGTGCCAGCAGTCCTCGCGGGCCCCAGCATTTT. The chain uses TRBV28 and TRBJ1-5; no clear D. V lost 5 bases, J lost 9 bases, and 8 bases lay in between. The V gene's germline CDR1 is MDHEN and CDR2 SYDVKM. The CDR3 spans 11 residues.

The V call is TRBV2, the J call TRBJ2-3; D gene unclear. The V gene's germline CDR1 is SNHLY and CDR2 FYNNEI. This CDR3 has 12 residues. The ends were cut back, 6 bases at V and 2 bases at J, with 6 bases in the middle. CDR3 in DNA: TGTGCCAGCAGAAGGTCCACAGATACGCAGTATTTT. As protein: CASRRSTDTQYF.

With regard to this clone: Relative to the germline gene, one junction end is altered; a read error may explain this. This chain links TRBV4-1 with TRBJ2-5, with 10 bases identical to TRBD2. The CDR3 is made up of 20 amino acids. Germline V CDR1 and CDR2: MGHRA, YSYEKL. CDR3 sequence reads: CASSLLPSLVSGGNQETQYF. In DNA, the CDR3 is TGCGCCAGCAGCCTCCTCCCCTCACTTGTTAGCGGGGGGAACCAGGAGACCCAGTACTTC.

The V gene is TRBV27, the J gene TRBJ2-1; D gene ambiguous. Germline assignment: CDR1 MNHEY and CDR2 SMNVEV (reference sequence). The V gene lost 5 bases and the J gene lost 0 bases, with 8 bases spanning the gap. The CDR3 has 14 residues. The CDR3 DNA reads as TGTGCCAGCAGTCCCCTTAGCTCCTACAATGAGCAGTTCTTC. It yields the protein CASSPLSSYNEQFF.

This clone turned up a few times. The chain joins TRBV2 to TRBJ1-2, with D perhaps matching TRBD1 (6 bases). V dropped 6 bases and J dropped 6 bases, with 14 bases sitting between them. The CDR3 runs 13 residues. Germline V CDR1 and CDR2: SNHLY, FYNNEI. CDR3: CASRPDSSDGYTF. Here the CDR3 DNA reads TGTGCCAGCAGGCCGGACAGTTCTGATGGCTACACCTTC.

This chain connects TRBV27 to TRBJ2-1; the match to TRBD2 covers 9 bases. Germline V gene data show CDR1 as MNHEY and CDR2 as SMNVEV (reference sequence). This CDR3 has 19 residues. J gave up 3 bases and V 1 base, and 13 bases lay outside the gene matches. The CDR3, as DNA: TGTGCCAGCAGTTTATACTCGCTAGCGGGACTCCCAGACTACAATGAGCAGTTCTTC. Amino acids: CASSLYSLAGLPDYNEQFF.

This rearrangement joins TRBV28 to TRBJ2-7; 9 bases are a match to TRBD1. Trimming at V came to 3 bases and at J to 5 bases, leaving 11 bases not matched to a gene. The CDR3 consists of 16 residues. Looked up from germline, CDR1 is MDHEN and CDR2 is SYDVKM. CDR3 region: CASSLTPTGGFDEQYF. CDR3 DNA sequence: TGTGCCAGCAGTTTGACCCCGACAGGGGGTTTCGACGAGCAGTACTTC. Drawing the rest from reference TRBV28 and TRBJ2-7, the complete variable domain is DVKVTQSSRYLVKRTGEKVFLECVQDMDHENMFWYRQDPGLGLRLIYFSYDVKMKEKGDIPEGYSVSREKKERFSLILESASTNQTSMYLCASSLTPTGGFDEQYFGPGTRLTVT.

The rearrangement links TRBV7-3 to TRBJ2-3; 12 nucleotides agree with TRBD1. V shed 5 bases and J 0 bases; nucleotides not matched to a gene: 9. Germline V gives CDR1 SGHTA, CDR2 FQGTGA. The length of the CDR3 is 18 residues. CDR3 in amino acids: CASSPWGQGAPSTDTQYF. The DNA for the CDR3 is TGTGCCAGCAGCCCCTGGGGACAGGGGGCGCCGAGCACAGATACGCAGTATTTT.

The rearrangement joins TRBV2 to TRBJ1-4, with D possibly matching TRBD1 (6 bases). The V gene's germline CDR1 is SNHLY and CDR2 FYNNEI. This CDR3 comprises 13 residues. Trimming took off 8 bases at V and 13 bases at J, with 20 bases between the two ends. The CDR3 DNA sequence: TGTGCCAGCTGCCGGGACACGGATTTTGTACTGTTTTTT. Residues: CASCRDTDFVLFF.

The CDR3 protein is CASSRQGARRQETQYF. The CDR3 DNA reads TGTGCCAGCAGCCGACAGGGGGCTAGGAGACAAGAGACCCAGTACTTC. This sequence joins TRBV11-2 and TRBJ2-5; 10 bases are a match to TRBD1. Germline lookup yields CDR1 SGHAT and CDR2 FQNNGV. The ends lost 5 bases at V and 2 bases at J; junction bases unmatched: 8. This CDR3 region has 16 residues.

The chain joins TRBV29-1 to TRBJ2-1; no reliable D call. This CDR3 has 13 residues. Trimming took off 7 bases at V and 10 bases at J, with 20 bases between the two ends. Germline CDR1 SQVTM, CDR2 ANQGSEA. The CDR3 loop is CSARYGAVGEQFF. Written as DNA, the CDR3 is TGCAGCGCCCGATACGGCGCGGTGGGAGAGCAGTTCTTC.

The CDR3 region is CAWSVRTSGRAWETQYF. CDR3 coding DNA: TGTGCCTGGAGTGTACGGACTAGCGGGAGGGCCTGGGAGACCCAGTACTTC. The rearrangement uses TRBV30 and TRBJ2-5; 15 bases agree with TRBD2. Per germline, CDR1 GTSNPN and CDR2 SVGIG (reference sequence). V shed 0 bases and J 5 bases; nucleotides not matched to a gene: 7. The CDR3 loop spans 17 amino acids.

The V call is TRBV7-2, the J call TRBJ1-1; no reliable D call. The CDR3 spans 14 residues. V was shortened by 1 base and J by 2 bases, with 8 bases between the two germline ends. Germline CDR1 and CDR2: SGHTA and FQGNSA. CDR3 residues: CASSLVLANTEAFF. In nucleotides, the CDR3 is TGTGCCAGCAGCTTAGTGCTGGCAAACACTGAAGCTTTCTTT.

The chain couples TRBV6-1 to TRBJ2-7; TRBD1 matches at 8 bases. The V segment lost 5 bases and the J segment 2 bases; nucleotides outside the gene matches: 8. Germline V gives CDR1 MNHNS, CDR2 SASEGT. The CDR3 has 15 amino acids. CDR3 in DNA: TGTGCCAGCAGTTTGAGGGACAGGAACCCCTACGAGCAGTACTTC. Translation gives CASSLRDRNPYEQYF.

The chain employs TRBV19 and TRBJ1-4; 9 bases align to TRBD1. The CDR3 contains 13 residues. Germline CDR1 and CDR2: LNHDA and SQIVND (reference sequence). Trimming at V came to 5 bases and at J to 6 bases, leaving 1 base not matched to a gene. Here the CDR3 reads CASSRDRDEKLFF. The CDR3 DNA sequence: TGTGCCAGTAGTCGGGACAGGGATGAAAAACTGTTTTTT.

This chain joins TRBV19 and TRBJ2-3; 7 nucleotides match TRBD2. Germline lookup yields CDR1 LNHDA and CDR2 SQIVND (reference sequence). V lost 4 bases and J lost 0; bases outside the gene matches: 7. The CDR3 loop spans 16 amino acids. Written as DNA, the CDR3 is TGTGCCAGTAGTAACCTAGCGGCGACTAGCACAGATACGCAGTATTTT. The encoded protein is CASSNLAATSTDTQYF.

The sample holds one count of this clone. The chain recombines TRBV20-1 with TRBJ1-2, with a weak D call TRBD1 (5 bases). The CDR3 is 11 amino acids. V lost 3 bases and J 6 bases, leaving 8 bases between the germline ends. Per the germline V gene, CDR1 is DFQATT and CDR2 is SNEGSKA (reference sequence). The CDR3 DNA reads as TGCAGTGCTAGTGGGGGGGATGGCTACACCTTC. Encoded protein: CSASGGDGYTF.

The chain uses TRBV14 and TRBJ2-7; no definite D call. The length of the CDR3 is 15 residues. Germline assignment: CDR1 SGHDN and CDR2 FVKESK. Trimming stripped 0 bases from V and 4 bases from J, with 13 bases between. CDR3 coding DNA: TGTGCCAGCAGCCAAGAGGTAAGCCCGATGTACGAGCAGTACTTC. Translated: CASSQEVSPMYEQYF.

The chain recombines TRBV11-2 with TRBJ2-7, with a possible D match to TRBD1 (6 bases). Deletions cut 3 bases from V and 3 bases from J, with 12 bases between. Germline V CDR1 and CDR2: SGHAT, FQNNGV. There are 14 residues in the CDR3. In DNA, the CDR3 is TGTGCCAGCAGCTTTCCGGGACAAAGCTACGAGCAGTACTTC. This encodes CASSFPGQSYEQYF.

The J gene is TRBJ1-1, the V gene TRBV19; possibly TRBD1 for D (5 bases). The CDR3 has 14 amino acids. V was shortened by 3 bases and J by 1 base, with 9 bases between the two germline ends. Germline values: CDR1 LNHDA, CDR2 SQIVND (reference sequence). The CDR3 DNA is TGTGCCAGTAGTATTGGGGACGGGAACACTGAAGCTTTCTTT. Residues: CASSIGDGNTEAFF.

The J gene is TRBJ2-3, the V gene TRBV28; 11 nucleotides align to TRBD2. From germline, CDR1 is MDHEN and CDR2 SYDVKM. Trimming cost V 3 bases and J 1 base; bases outside gene matches: 6. This CDR3 spans 17 amino acids. Here the CDR3 reads CASSFLRTSGRTDTQYF. In nucleotides, the CDR3 is TGTGCCAGCAGTTTTCTTCGGACTAGCGGGCGCACAGATACGCAGTATTTT.

J is TRBJ2-1 and V is TRBV7-9; 7 bases line up with TRBD2. The germline V gene encodes CDR1 SEHNR and CDR2 FQNEAQ (reference sequence). The CDR3 has 17 residues. V lost 4 bases to trimming and J lost 2 bases; unmatched junction nucleotides: 11. The CDR3 sequence is CASSSLRGLAAYNEQFF. DNA for the CDR3: TGTGCCAGCAGCTCCCTCCGTGGGCTAGCGGCCTACAATGAGCAGTTCTTC.